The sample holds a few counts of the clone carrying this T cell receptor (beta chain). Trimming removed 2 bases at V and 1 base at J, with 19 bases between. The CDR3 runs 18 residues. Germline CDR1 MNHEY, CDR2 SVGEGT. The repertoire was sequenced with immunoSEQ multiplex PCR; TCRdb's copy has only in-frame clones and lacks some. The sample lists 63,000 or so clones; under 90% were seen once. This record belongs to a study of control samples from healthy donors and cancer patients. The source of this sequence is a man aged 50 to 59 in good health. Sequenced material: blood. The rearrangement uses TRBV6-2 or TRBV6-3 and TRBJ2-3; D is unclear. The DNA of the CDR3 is TGTGCCAGCAGTTACCCGGACGCACGAACCGAGGGCACAGATACGCAGTATTTT. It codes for CASSYPDARTEGTDTQYF.